This T cell receptor beta chain was retrieved from a study of shared clonotypes between healthy human individuals. Participating donors were healthy, HIV-negative adults free of recent acute infections or vaccinations. Study-wide results and caveats: Represented diversity (both genetic and exposure-history) was limited by the small number of donors.

At the deep level, the assay was run. Produced via immunoSEQ multiplex PCR; TCRdb's table is partial and in-frame only. The repertoire holds roughly 2.5 million clones, about 92% seen once, with more than 0.12% in the top ten. In the case of this clone: The antigen is undetermined. Other DNA sequences in the sample encode the same CDR3.

Trimming left V 8 bases short and J 1 base short, with 5 bases between. The CDR3 has 11 amino acids. CDR1 is SNHLY and CDR2 is FYNNEI in the germline V gene. The receptor's source is a man aged 18 to 30 in good health. The V gene is TRBV2, the J gene TRBJ2-5; D gene uncertain. Sequencing was done on a sample of naive CD4+ T cells sorted from blood. Subset defined: CD45RA+ positively selected. The CDR3 region is CASGVQETQYF. The CDR3 DNA follows: TGTGCCAGCGGTGTCCAAGAGACCCAGTACTTC.